This T cell receptor beta chain was identified during a study of T cells after yellow fever vaccination. Overall study: Preparation of fractions with low cell numbers was performed using SMART-Seq v4 Ultra Low Input.

In this sample, this clonotype turned up many times. What it binds is unknown. Findings and limits, study-wide: Peak timing came faster in the weaker secondary response, day 5 versus 15. Subsequent to the booster, the majority of primary-vaccination clones reappeared (96% CD4, approximately 90% CD8).

A universal primer site and UMIs were added as TCR cDNA was made by 5'RACE template switching. In TCRdb, the 5' RACE reads were re-called with MiXCR into one record per CDR3 protein. The sample lists about 310,000 distinct CDR3 sequences, around 4% occurring once. Germline V gives CDR1 MGHRA, CDR2 YSYEKL. Trimming took off 1 base at V and 6 bases at J, with 16 bases between the two ends. The CDR3 spans 15 residues. The chain combines TRBV4-1 with TRBJ2-7, with D possibly called TRBD1 or TRBD2 (5 bases each). The sample here was PBMCs, taken on the day of the yellow fever booster vaccination. The sequence was obtained from a man aged 18 to 29 who received the YFV17D yellow fever vaccine. CDR3 DNA sequence: TGCGCCAGCAGCCAAGTCGCAGGGCTGGGAGTCGAGCAGTACTTC. Its translation: CASSQVAGLGVEQYF.